The source of this T cell receptor (beta chain) is a study of shared clonotypes between healthy human individuals (dated by TCRdb to about 2020). For the wider study: A few men and two women, aged 18 to 49 years, made up the cohort. To increase sequencing depth and limit assay-specific biases, different laboratories used diverse techniques to prepare libraries and sequence TCR repertoires. Per donor, three plates each were used for CD4 naive and CD4 memory, two for CD8 naive, and one for CD8 memory. Per donor, leukapheresis produced somewhere between about 0.9 and 9 billion PBMCs. To estimate repertoire size and how much clonotype sharing occurs between individuals, the study deeply sequenced the blood TCR repertoires of about 5 healthy adults.

Using the deep immunoSEQ assay, TCR CDR3 regions were amplified from genomic DNA by multiplex PCR. Extracted genomic DNA from each cell subset was distributed evenly across all wells of several immunoSEQ 96-well plates, and each plate was treated as a replicate. For sorted subsets, each replicate PCR was loaded with 200 ng genomic DNA, equivalent to approximately 33,000 T cell genomes. The purified libraries were quantified using a Qubit 3.0 fluorometer, sized with a Bioanalyzer 2100, and then quantified again using the KAPA Library Quantification kit. Each immunoSEQ 96-well plate was sequenced on its own single-read 150-cycle Illumina NextSeq 550 flow cell. The authors' pipeline ran thus. Because the immunoSEQ output included only junctional sequences and no quality scores, the filtering could not be the same as the filtering used for full-length reads. Sequences were annotated with PyIR, a Python wrapper for IgBLAST v1.9, and V/J genes and CDR3 were assigned using IMGT germline references. Any read was removed if the V/J assignment was weak (E-value above 1e-6), the CDR3 was missing, or the read contained stop codons, out-of-frame junctions, or ambiguous translated residues. V3J clonotypes were defined as sequences sharing the same inferred V gene, J gene, and CDR3 amino acid sequence. Percentage overlap between repertoires was computed as shared unique clonotypes divided by the size of the smaller repertoire. Richness of each repertoire was evaluated using RTK rarefaction, the Chao1 estimator, and Recon v2.1 estimates of unobserved clonotypes. OLGA was used to compute generation probabilities for all TCRbeta clonotypes that the gDNA method yielded from a handful of donors. TCRdb carries this immuneACCESS record with in-frame sequences only. Its versions omit some clonotypes, under half of them owing to an unresolved V gene in the studies checked, with the rest unexplained. That table is the source of V, J and clone size, and D and trimming were worked out from the DNA. This sample gives 2 million to 2.5 million clones in total; almost 96% of them show up just once. Less than 0.15% of the sample comes from the top ten.

The donors were healthy, HIV-negative adults with no recently reported acute infections or vaccinations. Only Caucasian adults living in Nashville, Tennessee, USA were represented among the donors. CD4+ T cells were enriched by magnetic negative selection, after which naive cells were positively selected on CD45RA and the negative fraction was taken as the memory subset. Blood was obtained by leukapheresis, after which PBMCs were separated by Ficoll-Histopaque density gradient centrifugation and cryopreserved in liquid nitrogen vapor phase. Analytical flow cytometry was used to check the purity and quantity of each magnetically sorted T cell population. Each sorted fraction had its genomic DNA isolated and then quantified by UV absorbance on a Nanodrop 2000c. As concerns this clone: Its antigen remains unidentified. Base quality data are lacking; no much larger clone is found one base away.

Its CDR3 holds 11 amino acids, cysteine through phenylalanine. The entry retains the CDR3 DNA only, 33 bases that are in frame from base 1. V is shortened by 4 bases, J by 4 bases, and the region joining them spans 5 bases. Per the germline V gene, SQVTM is the CDR1 and ANQGSEA is the CDR2. Overall study results and their limits: Even with the large sequencing depth, rarefaction of the sorted-subset datasets indicated that sequencing was incomplete. Naive subsets generally had larger estimated clonotype richness than memory subsets. The small number of donors limited the genetic and exposure-history diversity represented. Pairwise subsampling indicated that sequencing depth was expected to affect the degree of clonotype sharing among donors. Compared with non-shared clonotypes, the clonotypes found in all four sorted-subset donors had higher generation probabilities. Sampling was restricted to blood, and TCR repertoires in tissue are likely to differ from TCR repertoires in blood. Across four donors, roughly 5.1% of naive CD4, approximately 3.5% of naive CD8, around 2.5% of memory CD4, and roughly 0.41% of memory CD8 clonotypes were shared.

The source is a man between 18 and 29 years old in good health. The sample was naive CD4+ T cells sorted from blood. The cell subset or site label, read with the paper, signifies: CD45RA+ positively selected. The sequence joins TRBV29-1 to TRBJ2-4, with no confident D gene call. For the CDR3, the sequence is CSVGDKNIQYF. The DNA sequence reads TGCAGCGTTGGGGATAAAAACATTCAGTACTTC.